Below are 6 T cell receptor beta chains sequenced from a single sample in a study of T cells in Graves' hyperthyroidism and ophthalmopathy. TCR beta CDR3 sequences were amplified from RNA transcripts. Researchers ran a first-round RT-PCR on the TCR CDR3 using the HTBI primer set. TCRdb redid the calling of the multiplex PCR reads with MiXCR, one entry per CDR3 protein. Of about 640,000 distinct CDR3 sequences in the sample, 45% were seen once. The sequenced sample consisted of peripheral blood or thyroid tissue (not recorded which). All receptors come from an adult man with Graves' disease, either hyperthyroidism or ophthalmopathy (not recorded which).

J is TRBJ1-6 and V is TRBV13; unclear D gene. The CDR3 spans 16 residues. The ends were cut back, 5 bases at V and 3 bases at J, with 14 bases in the middle. The V gene's germline CDR1 is PRHDT and CDR2 FYEKMQ (reference sequence). CDR3: CASSRTVGVYNSPLHF. The CDR3 DNA reads as TGTGCCAGCAGCCGGACGGTCGGAGTCTATAATTCACCCCTCCACTTT.

This clonotype was seen only a few times. The rearrangement joins TRBV2 to TRBJ2-5, with D perhaps given as TRBD1 or TRBD2 (6 bases each). Trimming took off 6 bases at V and 5 bases at J, with 13 bases between the two ends. The germline V gene encodes CDR1 SNHLY and CDR2 FYNNEI. The CDR3 length is 13 residues. The CDR3 DNA reads TGTGCCAGCAGAGGGGGAGGCGGGGAGACCCAGTACTTC. This translates into CASRGGGGETQYF. The full variable domain, with the rest looked up from reference TRBV2 and TRBJ2-5, is EPEVTQTPSHQVTQMGQEVILRCVPISNHLYFYWYRQILGQKVEFLVSFYNNEISEKSEIFDDQFSVERPDGSNFTLKIRSTKLEDSAMYFCASRGGGGETQYFGPGTRLLVL.

The CDR3 reads CATSSWTGVDQPQHF. CDR3 nucleotides: TGTGCCACCAGCAGCTGGACAGGGGTGGATCAGCCCCAGCATTTT. The V call is TRBV15, the J call TRBJ1-5, with 9 positions matching TRBD1. The CDR3 sequence is 15 residues long. Unmatched junction bases numbered 5, after V lost 3 bases and J lost 5 bases. CDR1 is LNHNV and CDR2 is YYDKDF in the germline V gene (reference sequence). Supplemented by reference TRBV15 and TRBJ1-5, the full variable domain reads DAMVIQNPRYQVTQFGKPVTLSCSQTLNHNVMYWYQQKSSQAPKLLFHYYDKDFNNEADTPDNFQSRRPNTSFCFLDIRSPGLGDTAMYLCATSSWTGVDQPQHFGDGTRLSIL.

This clonotype was counted a few times. This chain uses TRBV7-9 with TRBJ1-6; D unresolved. V lost 3 bases, J lost 9 bases, and 12 bases lay in between. In germline, CDR1 is SEHNR, CDR2 FQNEAQ (reference sequence). This CDR3 contains 14 residues. DNA of the CDR3: TGTGCCAGCAGCTTGAGTTTGGGGATTTCACCCCTCCACTTT. Amino acids: CASSLSLGISPLHF.

CDR3 residues: CASSILLGGTEAFF. CDR3 in DNA: TGTGCCAGTAGTATACTCCTGGGAGGCACTGAAGCTTTCTTT. V and J are TRBV19 and TRBJ1-1; D is unresolved. V was trimmed by 2 bases and J by 4 bases, leaving 11 bases between them. Looked up from germline, CDR1 is LNHDA and CDR2 is SQIVND (reference sequence). This CDR3 has 14 amino acids. Filled out from reference TRBV19 and TRBJ1-1, the complete variable domain reads DGGITQSPKYLFRKEGQNVTLSCEQNLNHDAMYWYRQDPGQGLRLIYYSQIVNDFQKGDIAEGYSVSREKKESFPLTVTSAQKNPTAFYLCASSILLGGTEAFFGQGTRLTVV.

The gene calls are TRBV10-3 and TRBJ1-1; a weak D match, TRBD1 (5 bases). Per germline, CDR1 ENHRY and CDR2 SYGVKD. This CDR3 has 12 residues. The V gene lost 10 bases and the J gene lost 5 bases, with 14 bases spanning the gap. CDR3 loop: CATATGGTEAFF. The CDR3 coding sequence is TGTGCCACCGCCACCGGGGGAACTGAAGCTTTCTTT.